This paragraph covers one TCR beta chain sequence. This clonotype was seen at least ten times. Its antigen is unknown. No qualities accompany the bases; no much larger clone lies one base away. These data belong to a study of Graves' ophthalmopathy and Graves' hyperthyroidism listed by TCRdb under 2018. Notes on the research overall: Peripheral blood samples were taken at the time of initial diagnosis, before any treatment was given. TCR beta repertoire signatures were used to distinguish Graves' ophthalmopathy from Graves' hyperthyroidism and to predict progression to ophthalmopathy. In total, over 130 blood samples were TCR-sequenced: fewer than 50 ophthalmopathy, some 72 hyperthyroidism and about 17 hyperthyroidism-to-ophthalmopathy patients. To explore V-J signatures that distinguish ophthalmopathy from hyperthyroidism, a discovery set of 100 patients was enrolled, made up of 40 to 45 with ophthalmopathy and fewer than 60 with stable hyperthyroidism. The independent validation cohort included approximately 19 hyperthyroidism patients plus 17 patients who later progressed from hyperthyroidism to ophthalmopathy. In roughly 6 hyperthyroidism patients, T-cell repertoires of thyroid tissue and blood were compared. Following sampling, methimazole starting at 30 mg daily was administered to hyperthyroidism patients, and high-dose intravenous methylprednisolone was administered to ophthalmopathy patients. The approximately 100 discovery patients were randomly divided into training and test sets at a 7:3 ratio.

For repertoire sequencing, TCR beta CDR3 regions were amplified from RNA transcripts. HTBI primers and the Qiagen OneStep RT-PCR kit were used in a first-round RT-PCR, which was followed by a second-round multiplex PCR, size selection and purification. Sequencing of the libraries was carried out on an Illumina HiSeq2000 in paired-end mode with 100 bp reads. As for how the authors treated the data: SOAPnuke was used for read processing, and reads with adapters, uncalled bases, a mean Phred below 15, or no exact constant-primer or identifier match were discarded. COPE v1.2.5 was used to merge the high-quality paired reads. Each unique nucleotide sequence was treated as a clonotype, and MiTCR v1.1 was used to align the clonotypes to the IMGT TRB V, D and J references. Only V-J combinations with frequency above 0.0001 were analysed, covering about 99% of repertoires. For each V-J combination, a TCR clonal expansion and chaos score was defined as F50 clonal expansion divided by the chaos observed in the TCRdist matrix. Features were reduced by Welch's t-statistics and random forest to approximately 12 V-J combinations, which fed a naive Bayes classifier. Thyroid-blood repertoire similarity was quantified with the Morisita-Horn index. TCRdb cleaned the public reads at Q25 with fastp, built clones with MiXCR and kept in-frame beta chains. Entries are consolidated by CDR3 protein sequence, retaining the most common genes and DNA. These V and J calls originate from TCRdb's pipeline instead of the authors' own analysis. The sample contains about 620,000 distinct CDR3 sequences, roughly 20% of them found a single time. Of the sample, more than 5.5% falls within the top ten clones.

CDR1 is given as SGHAT and CDR2 as FQNNGV, both from the germline V gene. The CDR3 numbers 16 residues from cysteine through phenylalanine. This entry keeps only the CDR3 DNA: 48 bases, framed from base 1. Unmatched junction bases come to 6, with V trimmed by 1 base and J by 3 bases. On the study overall, not on this receptor specifically: Most expanded thyroid clonotypes with a frequency above 0.001 also appeared in blood, which suggests that blood repertoires may reflect the immune response in the thyroid. Ophthalmopathy was separated from stable hyperthyroidism by the 13-signature model with about 90% sensitivity and about 81% specificity in cross-validation and with 80%/75% in the test set. Sample size was not statistically predetermined, and group allocation was not concealed from the investigators. In validation, the model predicted ophthalmopathy progression with 70.59% sensitivity and approximately 78% specificity; 12 predicted patients were CT-confirmed with GO in a median of around 6 months.

A patient counted as having stable hyperthyroidism if there was no progression to ophthalmopathy within 18 months of follow-up. Patients with hyperthyroidism were aged 18 to 65 years, had been newly diagnosed, and had a disease duration of less than 2 months. Patients were excluded if they had other autoimmune diseases, uncontrolled infections, pregnancy or lactation. Clinical symptoms, serum thyroxine, TRAb, thyroid ultrasound and orbital computed tomography were used for diagnosis. Using Ficoll-Paque density gradient centrifugation, PBMCs were isolated from over 8.5 ml of fresh peripheral blood. Total RNA was extracted using Trizol reagent, and RNA quality was checked on an Agilent 2100 Bioanalyzer.

The sequenced sample was peripheral blood. This sequence was found in a woman under 30 with stable Graves' hyperthyroidism. Some clones in this sample may be carry-over from other donors' samples. Donor details come from another sample of the same person, matched by shared clones. The sequence links TRBV11-2 to TRBJ2-5; TRBD2 aligns with 9 central bases. DNA sequence: TGTGCCAGCAGCTTAGGGGTGGCTAGCGGGGAAGAGACCCAGTACTTC. It encodes CASSLGVASGEETQYF.